The 16 T cell receptor beta chains below all came from one sample that was sequenced in a study of vaccination and CD4 T cells after COVID-19. These receptors have no known antigen. Treatment indicated: approximately 10-day PBMC culture with coronavirus spike peptide pools or control peptides (ViraFEST assay). Sequencing of cultured CD4+ T cell DNA used the Oncomine TCR Beta short-read assay. TCRdb recomputed calls from the PCR reads with MiXCR, one row per CDR3 protein. Counted here are 25,000 to 30,000 distinct CDR3 sequences, roughly 60% occurring once; the ten biggest clones make up roughly a sixth. The sequencing used CD4+ T cells from blood, cultured in vitro, collected after SARS-CoV-2 vaccination. The source of these receptors is a human donor who received a COVID-19 vaccine.

The chain recombines TRBV7-3 with TRBJ2-1, with D perhaps TRBD2 (5 bases). Germline V gene sequence: CDR1 SGHTA, CDR2 FQGTGA. V shed 5 bases and J shed 12 bases, with 23 bases lying between them. This CDR3 contains 15 residues. The CDR3 loop reads CASSPDPTLVSAQFF. For the CDR3, the DNA is TGTGCCAGCAGCCCAGACCCCACACTAGTCTCTGCGCAGTTCTTC.

The CDR3 reads CASSGDRVGGQPQHF. DNA for the CDR3: TGTGCCAGCAGTGGGGACAGGGTAGGAGGTCAGCCCCAGCATTTT. This chain links TRBV2 with TRBJ1-5; 9 bases fit TRBD1. This CDR3 region has 15 residues. Germline V gives CDR1 SNHLY, CDR2 FYNNEI. The J segment lost 6 bases and the V segment lost 4 bases, leaving 7 bases of the junction unmatched. Full variable domain (missing parts from reference TRBV2 and TRBJ1-5): EPEVTQTPSHQVTQMGQEVILRCVPISNHLYFYWYRQILGQKVEFLVSFYNNEISEKSEIFDDQFSVERPDGSNFTLKIRSTKLEDSAMYFCASSGDRVGGQPQHFGDGTRLSIL.

Concerning this clonotype itself: Germline and junction disagree at one end, which may indicate a read error. The J gene is TRBJ1-5, the V gene TRBV5-3, with a tentative D call TRBD1 (6 bases). TRBV5-3 carries the ORF label, with uncertain function. CDR3 length: 15 residues. CDR3 region: CASSLRGAGNQPQHF. The CDR3 DNA is TGTGCCAGCAGCTTGCGGGGGGCCGGCAATCAGCCCCAGCATTTT.

This rearrangement joins TRBV12-3 or TRBV12-4 to TRBJ1-6; possible D gene TRBD1, 6 bases. V shed 6 bases and J shed 3 bases, with 12 bases lying between them. The CDR3 covers 15 residues. The CDR3 DNA reads as TGTGCCAGCAGGGCAGGGGCCAACTATAATTCACCCCTCCACTTT. This gives the protein CASRAGANYNSPLHF.

This clonotype was counted a single time. The chain couples TRBV25-1 to TRBJ1-6; 8 nucleotides line up with TRBD1. CDR3 length: 16 residues. With V trimmed by 5 bases and J by 3 bases, 6 bases remained unmatched. Germline lookup yields CDR1 MGHDK and CDR2 SYGVNS. Here the CDR3 reads CASSTGGLFYNSPLHF. The CDR3 DNA reads TGTGCCAGCAGTACAGGGGGGCTTTTCTATAATTCACCCCTCCACTTT.

The CDR3 DNA is TGTGCCAGTAGTCAGACAGGGGAGGGTGGCTACACCTTC. Translation: CASSQTGEGGYTF. The V call is TRBV19, the J call TRBJ1-2; 8 bases align to TRBD1. Per germline, CDR1 LNHDA and CDR2 SQIVND (reference sequence). The CDR3 covers 13 residues. Trimming cost V 5 bases and J 7 bases; bases outside gene matches: 6. Full variable domain (rest looked up from reference TRBV19 and TRBJ1-2): DGGITQSPKYLFRKEGQNVTLSCEQNLNHDAMYWYRQDPGQGLRLIYYSQIVNDFQKGDIAEGYSVSREKKESFPLTVTSAQKNPTAFYLCASSQTGEGGYTFGSGTRLTVV.

The chain recombines TRBV5-8 with TRBJ1-5; D is uncertain. Germline CDR1 reads SGHTS; CDR2 reads YDEGEE. The CDR3 is 14 amino acids. Trimming stripped 6 bases from V and 0 bases from J, with 10 bases between. As DNA, the CDR3 is TGTGCCAGCACCTTTGGCGATAGCAATCAGCCCCAGCATTTT. Its translation: CASTFGDSNQPQHF.

This clonotype was seen a handful of times. The chain employs TRBV7-3 and TRBJ2-1, with no clear D. The V gene's germline CDR1 is SGHTA and CDR2 FQGTGA. Trimming removed 3 bases at V and 5 bases at J, with 8 bases between. This CDR3 is built from 13 residues. Here the CDR3 reads CASSLDPNNEQFF. The CDR3 bases are TGTGCCAGCAGCTTGGACCCGAACAATGAGCAGTTCTTC.

The chain employs TRBV24-1 and TRBJ2-3; TRBD2 matches 7 bases. This CDR3 region has 16 residues. Trimming took 4 bases from V and 2 from J; bases not matched to a gene: 8. Per the germline V gene, CDR1 is KGHDR and CDR2 is SFDVKD. In DNA form, the CDR3 reads TGTGCCACCAGTGACCGGACCAGCGGGGACACAGATACGCAGTATTTT. This translates into CATSDRTSGDTDTQYF.

This clonotype was found a few times. This chain uses TRBV20-1 with TRBJ1-1; D remains unclear. CDR1 and CDR2 (germline): DFQATT, SNEGSKA (reference sequence). The V and J ends lost 0 bases and 5 bases respectively, with 13 bases between them. The CDR3 is 14 amino acids. The DNA for the CDR3 is TGCAGTGCTAGAGATCGCCGGTTGAGGACTGAAGCTTTCTTT. Translation: CSARDRRLRTEAFF.

CDR3 region: CAWSVGGTGANVLTF. In nucleotides, the CDR3 is TGTGCCTGGAGTGTAGGTGGGACTGGGGCCAACGTCCTGACTTTC. The chain is built from TRBV30 and TRBJ2-6; D is unresolved. The CDR3 has 15 amino acids. V was cut by 0 bases and J by 2 bases, with 8 bases left in between. Looked up from germline, CDR1 is GTSNPN and CDR2 is SVGIG (reference sequence).

The chain links TRBV2 to TRBJ1-2; the match to TRBD1 covers 9 bases. Germline CDR1 SNHLY, CDR2 FYNNEI. The V segment lost 0 bases and the J segment 7 bases; nucleotides outside the gene matches: 21. The CDR3 extends over 20 amino acids. This CDR3 is CASSEARRRGLLDRGFGYTF. The CDR3 DNA reads as TGTGCCAGCAGTGAAGCCCGCCGCCGGGGGCTACTCGACAGGGGGTTTGGCTACACCTTC.

The chain joins TRBV6-2 or TRBV6-3 to TRBJ1-1, with TRBD1 identical over 7 bases. With V trimmed by 0 bases and J by 3 bases, 10 bases remained unmatched. Germline assignment: CDR1 MNHEY and CDR2 SVGEGT. The CDR3 runs 17 residues. This chain's CDR3 is CASSYSGLRGADTEAFF. In DNA form, the CDR3 reads TGTGCCAGCAGTTACTCGGGACTCAGGGGGGCAGACACTGAAGCTTTCTTT.

The chain recombines TRBV7-9 with TRBJ1-2; no clear D gene. This CDR3 is 13 amino acids long. Trimming removed 5 bases from V and 5 bases from J, with 12 bases in between. Germline V gives CDR1 SEHNR, CDR2 FQNEAQ (reference sequence). CDR3 nucleotide sequence: TGTGCCAGCAGCCGAGACATGGGGTATGGCTACACCTTC. It translates to CASSRDMGYGYTF.

This clonotype was counted only a few times. The CDR3 loop is CASSGGGLPGTGELFF. The CDR3 nucleotides read TGCGCCAGCAGTGGAGGGGGACTCCCGGGCACCGGGGAGCTGTTTTTT. The chain recombines TRBV10-2 with TRBJ2-2; tentatively, D is TRBD1 or TRBD2 (6 bases each). The CDR3 is 16 amino acids. Trimming stripped 4 bases from V and 4 bases from J, with 16 bases between. Germline V gives CDR1 WSHSY, CDR2 SAAADI.

The chain is built from TRBV23-1 and TRBJ2-2; TRBD1 is a possible D gene (6 bases). TRBV23-1 is an ORF, and what it does is uncertain. CDR3 size: 13 residues. The V gene lost 2 bases and the J gene lost 6 bases, with 7 bases spanning the gap. This CDR3 reads CASSQQGSGELFF. For the CDR3, the DNA is TGCGCCAGCAGTCAACAGGGGTCCGGGGAGCTGTTTTTT.